This note documents a single TCR beta chain sequence. Its antigen is currently unknown. PCR involved 60 Vbeta and 13 Jbeta primers. Assay: immunoSEQ multiplex PCR; the TCRdb copy retains only in-frame clones and omits some. The sample contains roughly 100,000 clones, around 72% of which appear only once. V lost 0 bases to trimming and J lost 7 bases, with 19 bases between them. The CDR3 has 17 residues. Germline V gives CDR1 MDHEN, CDR2 SYDVKM. The sample is drawn from a study of cytomegalovirus exposure and HLA in healthy donors. Overall study results and limits: In an earlier analysis, about 87% or about 30%: the productive usage of most TCR beta V segments. Over 150 TCR beta chains were listed as cytomegalovirus-associated. In a later analysis, CMV-associated beta chains were mostly HLA-associated, it appeared. There was a cluster of highly shared sequence variants that was likely a sequencing artifact.

The sequence was obtained from a male donor in good health and CMV-seronegative. Sequencing was performed on PBMCs. The gene calls are TRBV28 and TRBJ1-5; no firm D call. DNA for the CDR3: TGTGCCAGCAGTTTATGGTCGACCCCTAGACCGGGGCAGCCCCAGCATTTT. Encoded protein: CASSLWSTPRPGQPQHF.